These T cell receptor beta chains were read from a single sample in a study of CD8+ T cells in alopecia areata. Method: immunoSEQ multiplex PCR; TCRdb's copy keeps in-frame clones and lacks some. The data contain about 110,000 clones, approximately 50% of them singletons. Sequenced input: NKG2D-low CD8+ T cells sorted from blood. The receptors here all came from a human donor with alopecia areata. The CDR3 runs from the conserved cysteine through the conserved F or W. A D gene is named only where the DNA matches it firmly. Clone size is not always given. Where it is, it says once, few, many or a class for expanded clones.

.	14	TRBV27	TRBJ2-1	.	TGTGCCAGCAGTTTCCTCACAGGCTACAATGAGCAGTTCTTC	CASSFLTGYNEQFF
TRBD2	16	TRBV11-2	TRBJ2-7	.	TGTGCCAGCAGCCCAGGGACTAGCGGGAGCTCCTACGAGCAGTACTTC	CASSPGTSGSSYEQYF
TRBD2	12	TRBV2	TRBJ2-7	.	TGTGCCAGCACCGGGACTAGCGGGCCGCAGTACTTC	CASTGTSGPQYF
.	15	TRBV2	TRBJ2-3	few	TGTGCCAGCAGTGAGACTAGATCTCCCACAGATACGCAGTATTTT	CASSETRSPTDTQYF
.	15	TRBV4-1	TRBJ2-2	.	TGCGCCAGCAGCCCGGGGCTAGGGAACACCGGGGAGCTGTTTTTT	CASSPGLGNTGELFF
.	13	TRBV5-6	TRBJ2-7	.	TGTGCCAGCAGCATCGGTTGGGGCTACGAGCAGTACTTC	CASSIGWGYEQYF
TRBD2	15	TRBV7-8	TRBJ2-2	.	TGTGCCAGCAGCTTAGGTGGGACTAGGGTCGGGGAGCTGTTTTTT	CASSLGGTRVGELFF
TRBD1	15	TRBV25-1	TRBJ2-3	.	TGTGCCAGCAGTGAATTGACAGGGGCAACAGATACGCAGTATTTT	CASSELTGATDTQYF
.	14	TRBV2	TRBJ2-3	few	TGTGCCAGCAGTCCGGGACTTCGCACAGATACGCAGTATTTT	CASSPGLRTDTQYF
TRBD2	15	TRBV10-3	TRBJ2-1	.	TGTGCCATCAGTGAGCCCGGGACTAGGGACAATGAGCAGTTCTTC	CAISEPGTRDNEQFF
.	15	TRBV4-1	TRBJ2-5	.	TGCGCCAGCAGCCAAGAAGGGAGACAGCAAGAGACCCAGTACTTC	CASSQEGRQQETQYF
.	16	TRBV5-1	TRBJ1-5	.	TGCGCCAGCAGCTTGTCGCCAGGGAATAGCAATCAGCCCCAGCATTTT	CASSLSPGNSNQPQHF
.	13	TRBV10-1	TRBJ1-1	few	TGCGCCAGCAGTGAGTTCAGGAACACTGAAGCTTTCTTT	CASSEFRNTEAFF
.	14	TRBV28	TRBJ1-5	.	TGTGCCAGCAGTTTACCCAGCCCGAATCAGCCCCAGCATTTT	CASSLPSPNQPQHF
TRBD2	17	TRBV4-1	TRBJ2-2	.	TGCGCCAGCAGCCCAGCGGGGACTAGGGGGGACACCGGGGAGCTGTTTTTT	CASSPAGTRGDTGELFF
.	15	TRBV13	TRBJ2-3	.	TGTGCCAGCAGCTTTGGCGGGGCTAGCACAGATACGCAGTATTTT	CASSFGGASTDTQYF
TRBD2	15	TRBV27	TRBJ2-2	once	TGTGCCAGCAGTAGTAGCGGGTTGTCCACCGGGGAGCTGTTTTTT	CASSSSGLSTGELFF
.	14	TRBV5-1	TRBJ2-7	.	TGCGCCAGCAGCGCCGGGCAGGGGGGCCGAGAGCAATACTTC	CASSAGQGGREQYF
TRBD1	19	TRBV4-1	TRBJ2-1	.	TGCGCCAGCAGCCAAGATCTCGTTACTTGGGACAGGGGTTACAATGAGCAGTTCTTC	CASSQDLVTWDRGYNEQFF
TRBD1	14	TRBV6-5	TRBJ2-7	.	TGTGCCAGCAGTTACGACAGGGCGGCCTACGAGCAGTACTTC	CASSYDRAAYEQYF
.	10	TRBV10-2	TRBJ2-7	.	TGCGCCAGCGGCGGGTACGAGCAGTACTTC	CASGGYEQYF
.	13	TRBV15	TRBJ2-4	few	TGTGCCACCAGCAGAGATCAACAAAACATTCAGTACTTC	CATSRDQQNIQYF
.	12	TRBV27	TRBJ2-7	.	TGTGCCAGCAGTGCCGGCTCCTACGAGCAGTACTTC	CASSAGSYEQYF
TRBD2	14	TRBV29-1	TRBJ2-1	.	TGCAGCGTTGCGCGGGAGGGCCCGGGGAATGAGCAGTTCTTC	CSVAREGPGNEQFF
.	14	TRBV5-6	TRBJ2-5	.	TGTGCCAGCAGTCTAATCCACCAGGGACCTGGACGGTACTTC	CASSLIHQGPGRYF
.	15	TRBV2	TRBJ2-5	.	TGTGCCAGCAGTGAAACCCTGGGAAGCCAAGAGACCCAGTACTTC	CASSETLGSQETQYF
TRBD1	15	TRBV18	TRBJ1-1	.	TGTGCCAGCTCACCGAAAGGGACAGTGAACACTGAAGCTTTCTTT	CASSPKGTVNTEAFF
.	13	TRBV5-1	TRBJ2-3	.	TGCGCCAGCAGCTTGGAAGGCACAGATACGCAGTATTTT	CASSLEGTDTQYF